This T cell receptor (beta chain) emerged from a study of blood T cell repertoires in COVID-19. J was trimmed by 6 bases and V by 9 bases; bases with no gene match: 10. CDR1 LGHDT and CDR2 YNNKEL come from the germline V gene (reference sequence). The CDR3 totals 13 residues. This clone has just a few counts. Produced via immunoSEQ multiplex PCR; TCRdb's table is partial and in-frame only. The repertoire holds tens of thousands of clones, with roughly 82% as singletons. This clonotype was obtained from a human donor in a cohort sampled during active COVID-19. The sample taken for sequencing was peripheral blood. The chain couples TRBV3-1 (or the pseudogene TRBV3-2) to TRBJ2-7; 8 nucleotides line up with TRBD2. CDR3 DNA sequence: TGTGCCAGTGCCGGGACTAGAGGTTCCGAGCAGTACTTC. This translates into CASAGTRGSEQYF.